Listed here is a single TCR beta chain. Its antigen is unidentified. Sequence at one end of the junction differs from germline and may be a read error. This sample stems from a study of T cells in Graves' hyperthyroidism and ophthalmopathy. Template material for amplifying TCR beta CDR3 regions consisted of RNA transcripts. A set of HTBI primers served as the primers for a first-round RT-PCR of the TCR CDR3. TCRdb fed the multiplex PCR reads into MiXCR, producing one record per CDR3 protein. This table has nearly 600,000 distinct CDR3 sequences, about 14% appearing once. The germline CDR1 and CDR2 sequences are SEHNR and FQNEAQ (reference sequence). This CDR3 has 17 residues. Study findings and constraints: Ophthalmopathy cases were set apart from stable hyperthyroidism by a 13 V-J model.

V usage is TRBV7-9 and J usage is TRBJ2-6, with D unclear. The specimen sequenced was blood. This receptor was identified in a woman between 18 and 30 years old with Graves' ophthalmopathy. The CDR3 DNA reads as TGTGCCAGCAGCTTTTTTAAGGCGAACTCTGGGTCCAACGTCCTGACTTTC. Translation: CASSFFKANSGSNVLTF.